These 12 T cell receptor beta chains were sequenced from one sample in a study of cytomegalovirus exposure and HLA in healthy donors. 60 Vbeta and 13 Jbeta primers were used in PCR. The method was immunoSEQ multiplex PCR; TCRdb's version includes in-frame clones alone and lacks a portion of them. Of some 90,000 clones listed, about three quarters are singletons. Sequencing was done on a sample of PBMCs. The receptors here all came from a boy younger than 18 in good health and CMV-seronegative.

The V gene is TRBV9, the J gene TRBJ2-7; tentatively, D is TRBD2 (5 bases). The CDR3 runs 14 residues. Deletions cut 0 bases from V and 1 base from J, with 8 bases between. The germline V gene has CDR1 SGDLS and CDR2 YYNGEE. CDR3 sequence: CASSVVGSSYEQYF. CDR3 nucleotide sequence: TGTGCCAGCAGCGTAGTAGGGAGTTCCTACGAGCAGTACTTC.

Written as DNA, the CDR3 is TGTGCCAGCAGTTTCCTCGGACAGCGAGCTTTCTTT. Protein: CASSFLGQRAFF. The V gene is TRBV27, the J gene TRBJ1-1; TRBD1 is a possible D gene (6 bases). V was pared by 3 bases and J by 10 bases, with 12 bases between. CDR3 length: 12 residues. Germline V gives CDR1 MNHEY, CDR2 SMNVEV (reference sequence).

This chain connects TRBV30 to TRBJ1-6; D is uncertain. The CDR3 is made up of 19 amino acids. Trimming took 5 bases from V and 0 from J, leaving 23 bases between them. Germline CDR1 and CDR2: GTSNPN and SVGIG (reference sequence). CDR3 protein: CAWGRRTVTLSSYNSPLHF. The CDR3 nucleotides read TGTGCCTGGGGCCGGAGGACGGTAACTCTCAGCTCCTATAATTCACCCCTCCACTTT.

This chain connects TRBV7-9 to TRBJ2-1; the D gene is possibly TRBD2 (5 bases). The germline V gene encodes CDR1 SEHNR and CDR2 FQNEAQ (reference sequence). The CDR3 contains 11 residues. V lost 2 bases and J lost 13, with 9 bases in between. In nucleotides, the CDR3 is TGTGCCAGCAGCTTATCCGGGGAACAGTTCTTC. Its translation is CASSLSGEQFF.

The V and J genes are TRBV9 and TRBJ2-1; possibly TRBD2 for D (5 bases). Germline CDR1 is SGDLS and CDR2 is YYNGEE. CDR3 length equals 15 residues. Between the trimmed V and J ends, which lost 4 bases and 0 bases, there was a span of 11 bases. The CDR3 coding sequence is TGTGCCAGCAGCCCTGAGGGTTCCTCCTACAATGAGCAGTTCTTC. The encoded protein is CASSPEGSSYNEQFF.

This chain uses TRBV27 with TRBJ2-3; no clear D. Germline values: CDR1 MNHEY, CDR2 SMNVEV (reference sequence). The CDR3 runs 11 residues. The germline V and J ends were trimmed by 5 bases and 5 bases, with 5 bases remaining between them. In DNA form, the CDR3 reads TGTGCCAGCAGTCCGGGAGATACGCAGTATTTT. Amino acids: CASSPGDTQYF.

CDR3 amino acids: CASSLEAAGVYGYTF. As DNA, the CDR3 is TGCGCCAGCAGCTTGGAAGCAGCGGGTGTCTATGGCTACACCTTC. The chain couples TRBV5-1 to TRBJ1-2; D is undetermined. The CDR3 consists of 15 residues. V gave up 0 bases and J gave up 4 bases, with 13 bases separating them. Per germline, CDR1 SGHRS and CDR2 YFSETQ. Using reference TRBV5-1 and TRBJ1-2 for the parts outside the CDR3, the full variable domain is KAGVTQTPRYLIKTRGQQVTLSCSPISGHRSVSWYQQTPGQGLQFLFEYFSETQRNKGNFPGRFSGRQFSNSRSEMNVSTLELGDSALYLCASSLEAAGVYGYTFGSGTRLTVV.

This chain joins TRBV9 and TRBJ1-2; TRBD1 matches at 8 bases. V lost 3 bases, J lost 2 bases, and 3 bases stayed unmatched. Germline V gene lookup returns CDR1 SGDLS and CDR2 YYNGEE. CDR3 size: 14 residues. The CDR3 loop reads CASSAGQANYGYTF. CDR3 nucleotide sequence: TGTGCCAGCAGCGCGGGACAGGCCAACTATGGCTACACCTTC.

The chain employs TRBV4-3 and TRBJ2-1; D remains ambiguous. V was shortened by 0 bases and J by 4 bases, with 7 bases between the two germline ends. CDR1 and CDR2 (germline): LGHNA, YSLEER. CDR3 length: 14 residues. The CDR3 region has the DNA TGCGCCAGCAGCCAAGACTCCACATACAATGAGCAGTTCTTC. Encoded protein: CASSQDSTYNEQFF.

The chain combines TRBV27 with TRBJ2-3; D unclear. The CDR3 covers 13 residues. Looked up from germline, CDR1 is MNHEY and CDR2 is SMNVEV (reference sequence). V was cut by 1 base and J by 3 bases, with 5 bases left in between. In DNA, the CDR3 is TGTGCCAGCAGTTTATTTCCGACAGATACGCAGTATTTT. Residues: CASSLFPTDTQYF.

The gene calls are TRBV10-2 and TRBJ2-3; D is uncertain. The CDR3 sequence is 12 residues long. Per the germline V gene, CDR1 is WSHSY and CDR2 is SAAADI. The ends were cut back, 8 bases at V and 4 bases at J, with 10 bases in the middle. Here the CDR3 reads CASGRGPDTQYF. The CDR3 nucleotides read TGCGCCAGCGGAAGAGGCCCAGATACGCAGTATTTT.

V is TRBV29-1 and J is TRBJ2-7, with 9 positions matching TRBD2. Looked up from germline, CDR1 is SQVTM and CDR2 is ANQGSEA. Germline trimming cut 4 bases from V and 1 base from J; bases unmatched to any gene: 5. CDR3 length: 14 amino acids. The CDR3 nucleotides read TGCAGCGTTGCGGGACTAGCTTTGTCCTACGAGCAGTACTTC. It yields the protein CSVAGLALSYEQYF.